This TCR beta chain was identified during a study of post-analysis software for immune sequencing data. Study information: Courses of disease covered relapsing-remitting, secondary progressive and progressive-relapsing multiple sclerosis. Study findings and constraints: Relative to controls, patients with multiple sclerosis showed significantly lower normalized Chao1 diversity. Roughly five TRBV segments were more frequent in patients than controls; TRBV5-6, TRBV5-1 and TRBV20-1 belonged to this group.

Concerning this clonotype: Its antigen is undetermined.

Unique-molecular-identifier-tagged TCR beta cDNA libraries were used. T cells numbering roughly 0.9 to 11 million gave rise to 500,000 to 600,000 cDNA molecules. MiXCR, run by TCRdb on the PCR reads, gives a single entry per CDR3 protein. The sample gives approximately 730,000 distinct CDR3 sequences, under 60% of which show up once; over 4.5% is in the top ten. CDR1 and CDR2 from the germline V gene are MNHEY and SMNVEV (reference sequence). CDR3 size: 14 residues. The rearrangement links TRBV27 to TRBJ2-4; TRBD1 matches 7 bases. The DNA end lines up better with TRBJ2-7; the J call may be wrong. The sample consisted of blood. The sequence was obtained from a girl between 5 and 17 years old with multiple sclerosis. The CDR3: CASSLSGGMNEQYF. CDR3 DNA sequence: TGTGCCAGCAGTTTATCAGGGGGCATGAACGAGCAGTACTTC.